Presented here are 26 T cell receptor beta chains from one specimen sequenced in a study of cytotoxic CD8 clonotypes in ibrutinib-treated CLL. The table came from immunoSEQ multiplex PCR; TCRdb's copy has only in-frame clones and leaves some out. The sample holds some 200,000 clones; around 72% are singletons and the top ten take 13%. Sample: PBMCs, taken after 24 months of ibrutinib treatment. The source of these receptors is a human donor with chronic lymphocytic leukemia.

The rearrangement uses TRBV7-2 and TRBJ1-3; D is possibly TRBD1 (6 bases). This CDR3 region has 15 residues. Trimming pared 5 bases from V and 2 bases from J, leaving 13 bases between. The germline gives CDR1 SGHTA, CDR2 FQGNSA. DNA for the CDR3: TGTGCCAGCAGCATTCAGGGGTTCACTGGAAACACCATATATTTT. It translates to CASSIQGFTGNTIYF.

The V and J genes are TRBV30 and TRBJ2-5; maybe TRBD2 (7 bases). Deletions cut 1 base from V and 8 bases from J, with 14 bases between. The CDR3 loop spans 13 amino acids. Germline CDR1 and CDR2: GTSNPN and SVGIG (reference sequence). DNA of the CDR3: TGTGCCTGGAGTGAACAGGGCGGGGGTACCCAGTACTTC. Residues: CAWSEQGGGTQYF. Full variable domain (remainder filled in from reference TRBV30 and TRBJ2-5): SQTIHQWPATLVQPVGSPLSLECTVEGTSNPNLYWYRQAAGRGLQLLFYSVGIGQISSEVPQNLSASRPQDRQFILSSKKLLLSDSGFYLCAWSEQGGGTQYFGPGTRLLVL.

This chain links TRBV10-3 with TRBJ2-6, with D tentatively TRBD1 (5 bases). Germline CDR1 and CDR2: ENHRY and SYGVKD. V lost 0 bases to trimming and J lost 0 bases, with 12 bases between them. This CDR3 has 18 residues. In nucleotides, the CDR3 is TGTGCCATCAGTGAGTCGGGGCAGAGTTTCTCTGGGGCCAACGTCCTGACTTTC. It codes for CAISESGQSFSGANVLTF.

The V gene is TRBV14, the J gene TRBJ2-3; 7 nucleotides line up with TRBD2. Trimming took 2 bases from V and 2 from J; bases not matched to a gene: 4. CDR3 length equals 15 residues. Germline V gene data show CDR1 as SGHDN and CDR2 as FVKESK. This CDR3 is CASSQTLASTDTQYF. CDR3 DNA sequence: TGTGCCAGCAGCCAAACACTAGCGTCCACAGATACGCAGTATTTT. Full variable domain (outside the CDR3, taken from reference TRBV14 and TRBJ2-3): EAGVTQFPSHSVIEKGQTVTLRCDPISGHDNLYWYRRVMGKEIKFLLHFVKESKQDESGMPNNRFLAERTGGTYSTLKVQPAELEDSGVYFCASSQTLASTDTQYFGPGTRLTVL.

This clone was picked up a small number of times. The chain has TRBV11-2 and TRBJ2-1; possibly TRBD2 for D (6 bases). This CDR3 comprises 13 residues. The germline V and J ends were trimmed by 1 base and 9 bases, with 10 bases remaining between them. From germline, CDR1 is SGHAT and CDR2 FQNNGV. In DNA, the CDR3 is TGTGCCAGCAGCTTAGTGCGGGACGGTGAGCAGTTCTTC. Its protein is CASSLVRDGEQFF.

This clone was counted between two and nine times. V gene TRBV29-1 combines with J gene TRBJ1-2, with unresolved D. There are 14 residues in the CDR3. V lost 4 bases and J lost 3, with 15 bases in between. Germline V lookup: CDR1 SQVTM, CDR2 ANQGSEA. The CDR3: CSVGSGESYYGYTF. CDR3 DNA sequence: TGCAGCGTTGGGTCAGGCGAGAGCTACTATGGCTACACCTTC.

The chain uses TRBV6-5 and TRBJ2-3; no firm D call. Germline CDR1 is MNHEY and CDR2 is SVGAGI. V lost 2 bases and J 2 bases, leaving 11 bases between the germline ends. The CDR3 spans 15 residues. CDR3 nucleotide sequence: TGTGCCAGCAGTTACCGGCTCCCCTACACAGATACGCAGTATTTT. The encoded protein is CASSYRLPYTDTQYF.

The chain uses TRBV5-4 and TRBJ2-7, with 12 bases aligning to TRBD2. The CDR3 loop spans 15 amino acids. Germline assignment: CDR1 SGHNT and CDR2 YYREEE (reference sequence). V lost 2 bases to trimming and J lost 7 bases; unmatched junction nucleotides: 7. The CDR3 spells CASSLSRGLAGEQYF. The CDR3 nucleotides are TGTGCCAGCAGCTTAAGTCGAGGACTAGCGGGGGAGCAGTACTTC. Based on the CDR3 plus reference TRBV5-4 and TRBJ2-7, the full variable domain is ETGVTQSPTHLIKTRGQQVTLRCSSQSGHNTVSWYQQALGQGPQFIFQYYREEENGRGNFPPRFSGLQFPNYSSELNVNALELDDSALYLCASSLSRGLAGEQYFGPGTRLTVT.

The chain joins TRBV7-7 to TRBJ2-5; 8 bases agree with TRBD1. This CDR3 has 15 amino acids. Germline V gene sequence: CDR1 SSHAT, CDR2 FNYEAQ (reference sequence). V gave up 5 bases and J gave up 1 base; unmatched junction bases: 6. The CDR3 DNA sequence: TGTGCCAGCAGCGGGGCCGGGACAGGCCAAGAGACCCAGTACTTC. Its translation: CASSGAGTGQETQYF.

The chain links TRBV18 to TRBJ1-2, with 7 bases aligning to TRBD1. The V gene's germline CDR1 is KGHSH and CDR2 LQKENI. Trimming took 0 bases from V and 4 from J; bases not matched to a gene: 2. This CDR3 contains 14 residues. The CDR3 region has the DNA TGTGCCAGCTCACCACCGGACAGGTCCTATGGCTACACCTTC. Translating it yields CASSPPDRSYGYTF.

The V call is TRBV30, the J call TRBJ1-1; D is unclear. The CDR3 is 15 amino acids. V was trimmed by 0 bases and J by 1 base, leaving 12 bases between them. Germline assignment: CDR1 GTSNPN and CDR2 SVGIG (reference sequence). The CDR3 region is CAWSVRWAENTEAFF. The CDR3 bases are TGTGCCTGGAGTGTACGCTGGGCTGAGAACACTGAAGCTTTCTTT.

In this sample, this clone turned up a few times. This sample includes further DNA sequences coding for the same CDR3. The chain combines TRBV27 with TRBJ1-2; D is uncertain. The CDR3 totals 14 residues. V was pared by 6 bases and J by 2 bases, with 13 bases between. The germline gives CDR1 MNHEY, CDR2 SMNVEV (reference sequence). CDR3 in amino acids: CASSLSRRNYGYTF. The CDR3 DNA follows: TGTGCCAGCAGCCTATCCAGAAGGAACTATGGCTACACCTTC.

The rearrangement uses TRBV29-1 and TRBJ2-7; D ambiguous. The CDR3 extends over 13 amino acids. Per germline, CDR1 SQVTM and CDR2 ANQGSEA. Trimming removed 4 bases at V and 2 bases at J, with 12 bases between. This CDR3 is CSVVSVNAYEQYF. DNA for the CDR3: TGCAGCGTTGTTTCCGTAAACGCCTACGAGCAGTACTTC.

This chain joins TRBV14 and TRBJ2-5; D not resolved. With 0 bases removed from V and 6 bases from J, the gap between germline ends came to 11 bases. This CDR3 region has 14 residues. Germline V gene lookup returns CDR1 SGHDN and CDR2 FVKESK. The DNA for the CDR3 is TGTGCCAGCAGCCAAGAACGAGGTTGGCAGACCCAGTACTTC. Its protein is CASSQERGWQTQYF.

The V call is TRBV10-3, the J call TRBJ2-3; 16 positions agree with TRBD2. The V gene's germline CDR1 is ENHRY and CDR2 SYGVKD. This CDR3 comprises 15 residues. V dropped 4 bases and J dropped 6; count of bases not matched to a gene: 1. Written as DNA, the CDR3 is TGTGCCATCAGTGGGGGACTAGCGGGAGGGGATACGCAGTATTTT. Translation gives CAISGGLAGGDTQYF.

The chain combines TRBV18 with TRBJ2-1; no reliable D call. Germline values: CDR1 KGHSH, CDR2 LQKENI. The CDR3 sequence is 14 residues long. V lost 3 bases and J lost 0, with 6 bases in between. CDR3: CASSPEYSYNEQFF. CDR3 sequence (DNA): TGTGCCAGCTCACCCGAGTACTCCTACAATGAGCAGTTCTTC.

The V gene is TRBV9, the J gene TRBJ2-3; D is possibly TRBD1 (5 bases). The CDR3 runs 15 residues. Germline V gene lookup returns CDR1 SGDLS and CDR2 YYNGEE. Trimming stripped 0 bases from V and 2 bases from J, with 10 bases between. This chain's CDR3 is CASSVGGADTDTQYF. CDR3 in DNA: TGTGCCAGCAGCGTAGGGGGCGCTGACACAGATACGCAGTATTTT.

The chain carries TRBV27 and TRBJ2-2; 13 bases fit TRBD2. This CDR3 has 15 residues. V lost 6 bases and J lost 7; bases outside the gene matches: 5. Germline V gene data show CDR1 as MNHEY and CDR2 as SMNVEV (reference sequence). CDR3: CASSWTSGSHGELFF. The CDR3 coding sequence is TGTGCCAGCAGCTGGACTAGCGGGAGCCACGGGGAGCTGTTTTTT.

With respect to this clone: Other DNA sequences of this sample code for an identical CDR3. The chain uses TRBV20-1 and TRBJ2-5; no definite D call. The V gene's germline CDR1 is DFQATT and CDR2 SNEGSKA (reference sequence). Trimming removed 0 bases from V and 5 bases from J, with 4 bases in between. The CDR3 is 11 residues long. Here the CDR3 reads CSARERETQYF. The CDR3 region has the DNA TGCAGTGCTAGAGAGCGGGAGACCCAGTACTTC.

As DNA, the CDR3 is TGTGCCAGCAGTGCGTACAATGAGCAGTTCTTC. It encodes CASSAYNEQFF. This chain connects TRBV6-6 to TRBJ2-1; no reliable D call. The CDR3 consists of 11 residues. V lost 5 bases and J lost 4, with 3 bases in between. Germline V gene data show CDR1 as MNHNY and CDR2 as SVGAGI (reference sequence).

There are a few counts of this clone. The chain recombines TRBV2 with TRBJ2-2, with D tentatively TRBD1 (5 bases). Germline lookup yields CDR1 SNHLY and CDR2 FYNNEI. V gave up 6 bases and J gave up 5 bases, with 7 bases separating them. The length of the CDR3 is 12 residues. DNA for the CDR3: TGTGCCAGCAGACAGGAGACCGGGGAGCTGTTTTTT. Protein product: CASRQETGELFF.

CDR3 nucleotide sequence: TGTGCCATCAGTGAGTCTGAGTTGGAGCTAGCCAAAAACATTCAGTACTTC. Amino acid sequence: CAISESELELAKNIQYF. The gene calls are TRBV10-3 and TRBJ2-4; the D is unclear. The germline V and J ends were trimmed by 0 bases and 0 bases, with 12 bases remaining between them. This CDR3 comprises 17 residues. The germline gives CDR1 ENHRY, CDR2 SYGVKD.

The chain joins TRBV9 to TRBJ1-3; D not certain. The CDR3 has 13 residues. The V end lost 4 bases, the J end lost 4 bases, and 9 bases lay between the germline ends. The germline V gene has CDR1 SGDLS and CDR2 YYNGEE. CDR3 protein: CASSPLQGNTIYF. CDR3 sequence (DNA): TGTGCCAGCAGCCCGCTACAGGGAAACACCATATATTTT.

The J gene is TRBJ2-7, the V gene TRBV18; 9 bases match TRBD1. V gave up 4 bases and J gave up 5 bases; unmatched junction bases: 6. Germline-derived CDR1 and CDR2 are KGHSH and LQKENI. There are 14 residues in the CDR3. CDR3 in DNA: TGTGCCAGCTCACTTGCCTGGGACAGGGACGAGCAGTACTTC. Protein product: CASSLAWDRDEQYF.

V and J are TRBV15 and TRBJ1-4; D might be TRBD1 (6 bases). The CDR3 loop spans 16 amino acids. The ends were cut back, 0 bases at V and 9 bases at J, with 17 bases in the middle. The V gene's germline CDR1 is LNHNV and CDR2 YYDKDF (reference sequence). CDR3 sequence: CATSRDPAGDFKKLFF. The CDR3 DNA follows: TGTGCCACCAGCAGAGATCCCGCAGGGGACTTTAAAAAACTGTTTTTT.

This chain links TRBV5-6 with TRBJ2-2; 14 positions agree with TRBD2. The CDR3 covers 17 residues. V was clipped by 3 bases and J by 6 bases; unmatched bases: 7. CDR1 and CDR2 from the germline V gene are SGHDT and YYEEEE. DNA of the CDR3: TGTGCCAGCAGCTCGCTTGGGACTAGCGGGAGTTCCGGGGAGCTGTTTTTT. Amino acids: CASSSLGTSGSSGELFF.